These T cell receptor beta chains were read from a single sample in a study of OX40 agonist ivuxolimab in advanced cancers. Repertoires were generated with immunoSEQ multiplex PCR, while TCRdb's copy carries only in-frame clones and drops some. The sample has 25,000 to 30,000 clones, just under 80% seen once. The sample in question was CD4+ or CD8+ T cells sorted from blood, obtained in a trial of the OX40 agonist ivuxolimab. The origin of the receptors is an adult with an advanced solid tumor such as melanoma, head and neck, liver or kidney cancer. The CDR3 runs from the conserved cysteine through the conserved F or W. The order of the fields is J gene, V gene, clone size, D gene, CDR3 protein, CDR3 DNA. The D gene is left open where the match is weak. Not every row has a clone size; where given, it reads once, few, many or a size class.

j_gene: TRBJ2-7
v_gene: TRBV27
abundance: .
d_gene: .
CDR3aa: CASSPRDGYEQYF
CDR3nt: TGTGCCAGCAGCCCCCGGGACGGCTACGAGCAGTACTTC

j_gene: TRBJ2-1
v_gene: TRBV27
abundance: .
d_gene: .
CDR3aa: CASSLNIDSYNEQFF
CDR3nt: TGTGCCAGCAGTTTAAATATAGACTCCTACAATGAGCAGTTCTTC

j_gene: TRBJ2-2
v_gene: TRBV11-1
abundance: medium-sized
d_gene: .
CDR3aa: CASSPTEVITGELFF
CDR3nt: TGTGCCAGCAGCCCGACAGAAGTTATCACCGGGGAGCTGTTTTTT

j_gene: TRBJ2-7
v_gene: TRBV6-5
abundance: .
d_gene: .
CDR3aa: CASSYSSGFYEQYF
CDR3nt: TGTGCCAGCAGTTACTCGAGCGGGTTTTACGAGCAGTACTTC

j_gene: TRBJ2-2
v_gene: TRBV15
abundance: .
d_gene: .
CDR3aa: CATSRDRGSTGELFF
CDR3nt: TGTGCCACCAGCAGAGATCGGGGGTCCACCGGGGAGCTGTTTTTT

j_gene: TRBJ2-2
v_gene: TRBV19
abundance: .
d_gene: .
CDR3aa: CASSIIGAGELFF
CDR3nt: TGTGCCAGTAGTATTATAGGGGCTGGGGAGCTGTTTTTT

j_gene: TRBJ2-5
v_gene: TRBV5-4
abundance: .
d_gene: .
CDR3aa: CASSLGDQETQYF
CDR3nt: TGTGCCAGCAGCTTAGGAGACCAAGAGACCCAGTACTTC

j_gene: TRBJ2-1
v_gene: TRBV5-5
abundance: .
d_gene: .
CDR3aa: CASLPGGTEQFF
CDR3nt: TGTGCCAGCTTACCGGGGGGCACTGAGCAGTTCTTC

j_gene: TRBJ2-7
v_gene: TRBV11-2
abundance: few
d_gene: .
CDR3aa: CASRDRGGLDDEQYF
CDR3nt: TGTGCCAGCAGGGATCGCGGGGGCCTCGACGACGAGCAGTACTTC

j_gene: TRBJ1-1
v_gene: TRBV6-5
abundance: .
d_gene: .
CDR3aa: CASSLRGGDTEAFF
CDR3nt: TGTGCCAGCAGCCTTAGGGGGGGGGACACTGAAGCTTTCTTT

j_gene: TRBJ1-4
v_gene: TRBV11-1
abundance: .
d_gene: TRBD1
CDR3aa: CASSSDRGPTNEKLFF
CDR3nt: TGTGCCAGCAGCTCCGACAGGGGGCCGACTAATGAAAAACTGTTTTTT

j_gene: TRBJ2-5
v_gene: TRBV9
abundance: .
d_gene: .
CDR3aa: CASSLRGGRQETQYF
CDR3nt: TGTGCCAGCAGCCTCCGTGGGGGGCGACAAGAGACCCAGTACTTC

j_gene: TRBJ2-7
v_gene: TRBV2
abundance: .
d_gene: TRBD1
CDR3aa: CASSGAPGQGAPSRDEQYF
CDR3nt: TGTGCCAGCAGTGGTGCCCCGGGACAGGGGGCTCCGTCAAGAGACGAGCAGTACTTC

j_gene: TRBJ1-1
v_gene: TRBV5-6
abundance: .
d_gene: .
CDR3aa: CASSLRTPEAFF
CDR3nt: TGTGCCAGCAGCTTGCGAACGCCTGAAGCTTTCTTT

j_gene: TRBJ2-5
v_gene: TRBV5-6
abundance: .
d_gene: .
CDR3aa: CASSGGGTQYF
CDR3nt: TGTGCCAGCAGCGGAGGCGGGACCCAGTACTTC

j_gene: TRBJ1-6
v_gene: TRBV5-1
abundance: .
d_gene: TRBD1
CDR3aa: CASSSARDRVSPLHF
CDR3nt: TGCGCCAGCAGCTCGGCCCGGGACAGGGTTTCACCCCTCCACTTT

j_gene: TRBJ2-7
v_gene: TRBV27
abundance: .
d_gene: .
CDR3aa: CASSRGFSYEQYF
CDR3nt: TGTGCCAGCAGTCGGGGGTTCTCCTACGAGCAGTACTTC

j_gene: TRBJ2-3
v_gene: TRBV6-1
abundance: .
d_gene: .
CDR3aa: CASSEMGFGTDTQYF
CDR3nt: TGTGCCAGCAGTGAAATGGGGTTCGGTACAGATACGCAGTATTTT

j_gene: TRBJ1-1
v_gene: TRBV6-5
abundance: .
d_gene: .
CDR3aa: CASSYAAGGNTEAFF
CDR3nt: TGTGCCAGCAGTTACGCGGCCGGGGGGAACACTGAAGCTTTCTTT

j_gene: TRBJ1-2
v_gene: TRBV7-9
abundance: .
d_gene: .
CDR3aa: CASSWGGRNYGYTF
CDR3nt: TGTGCCAGCAGCTGGGGAGGGCGCAACTATGGCTACACCTTC

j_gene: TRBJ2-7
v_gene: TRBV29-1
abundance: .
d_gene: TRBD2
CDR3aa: CSVEGLSGGTSYEQYF
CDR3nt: TGCAGCGTTGAAGGTTTGAGCGGGGGGACCTCCTACGAGCAGTACTTC

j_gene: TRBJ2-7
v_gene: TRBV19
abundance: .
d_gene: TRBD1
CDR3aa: CASGLQGNEQYF
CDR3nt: TGTGCCAGTGGGTTACAGGGGAACGAGCAGTACTTC

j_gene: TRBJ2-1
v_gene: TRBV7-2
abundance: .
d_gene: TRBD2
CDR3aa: CASSVAGGTYNEQFF
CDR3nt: TGTGCCAGCAGCGTTGCGGGGGGGACCTACAATGAGCAGTTCTTC

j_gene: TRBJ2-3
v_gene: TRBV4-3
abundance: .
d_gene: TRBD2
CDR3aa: CASSPGAAGGPGADTQYF
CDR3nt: TGCGCCAGCAGCCCAGGAGCGGCGGGGGGGCCTGGTGCAGATACGCAGTATTTT

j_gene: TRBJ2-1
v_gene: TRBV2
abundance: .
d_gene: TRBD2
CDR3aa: CASSTGTSLLFNNEQFF
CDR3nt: TGTGCCAGCAGTACCGGGACTAGCCTCCTCTTTAACAATGAGCAGTTCTTC

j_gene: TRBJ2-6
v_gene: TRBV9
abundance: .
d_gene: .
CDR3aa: CASSLQGGPSGANVLTF
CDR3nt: TGTGCCAGCAGCTTACAGGGAGGACCCTCTGGGGCCAACGTCCTGACTTTC

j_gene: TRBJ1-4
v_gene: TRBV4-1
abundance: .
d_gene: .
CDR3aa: CASSQEGATNEKLFF
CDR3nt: TGCGCCAGCAGCCAAGAGGGAGCAACTAATGAAAAACTGTTTTTT

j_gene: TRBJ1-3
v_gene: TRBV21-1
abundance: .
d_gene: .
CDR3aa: CASSKDRLSGNTIYF
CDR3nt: TGTGCCAGCAGCAAGGACAGACTCTCTGGAAACACCATATATTTT

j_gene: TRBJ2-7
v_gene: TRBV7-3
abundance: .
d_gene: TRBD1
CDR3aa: CASSAPGQDYEQYF
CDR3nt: TGTGCCAGCAGCGCCCCGGGACAGGACTACGAGCAGTACTTC

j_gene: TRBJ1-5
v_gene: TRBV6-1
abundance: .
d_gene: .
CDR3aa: CASTRDSNQPQHF
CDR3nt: TGTGCCAGCACCCGGGACAGCAATCAGCCCCAGCATTTT

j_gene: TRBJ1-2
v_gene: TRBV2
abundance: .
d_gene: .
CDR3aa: CASSDGAGAYGYTF
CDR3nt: TGTGCCAGCAGTGACGGTGCAGGGGCCTATGGCTACACCTTC

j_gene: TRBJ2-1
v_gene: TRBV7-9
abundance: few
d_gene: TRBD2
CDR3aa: CASSPAGIAGWNEQFF
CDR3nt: TGTGCCAGCAGCCCCGCCGGGATAGCGGGGTGGAATGAGCAGTTCTTC

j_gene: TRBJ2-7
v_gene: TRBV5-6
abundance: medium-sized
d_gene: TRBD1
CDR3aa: CASSFGTGGVEQYF
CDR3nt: TGTGCCAGCAGCTTCGGGACAGGGGGCGTCGAGCAGTACTTC

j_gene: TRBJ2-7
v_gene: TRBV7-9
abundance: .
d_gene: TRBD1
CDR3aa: CASSFPGQGTYEQYF
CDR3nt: TGTGCCAGCAGCTTCCCGGGACAGGGGACCTACGAGCAGTACTTC

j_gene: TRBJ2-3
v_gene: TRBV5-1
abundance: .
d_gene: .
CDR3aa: CASSPGRTVRDTQYF
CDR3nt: TGCGCCAGCAGCCCCGGACGGACGGTGAGAGATACGCAGTATTTT

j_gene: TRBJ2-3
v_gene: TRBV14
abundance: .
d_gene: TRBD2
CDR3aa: CASSQTSGGTDTQYF
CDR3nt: TGTGCCAGCAGCCAGACTAGCGGGGGCACAGATACGCAGTATTTT

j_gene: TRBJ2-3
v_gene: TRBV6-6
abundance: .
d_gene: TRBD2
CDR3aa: CASSYRLAATDTQYF
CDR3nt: TGTGCCAGCAGTTACAGGCTAGCGGCCACAGATACGCAGTATTTT

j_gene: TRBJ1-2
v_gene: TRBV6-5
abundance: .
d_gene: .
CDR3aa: CASRPGRGNYGYTF
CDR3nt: TGTGCCAGCAGACCAGGGCGAGGAAACTATGGCTACACCTTC

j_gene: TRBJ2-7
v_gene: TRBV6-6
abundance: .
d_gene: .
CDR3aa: CASSLGSGPTYEQYF
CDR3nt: TGTGCCAGCAGTTTAGGTTCAGGGCCGACCTACGAGCAGTACTTC

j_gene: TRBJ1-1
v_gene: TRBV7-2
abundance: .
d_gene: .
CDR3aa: CASSYRATEAFF
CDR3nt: TGTGCCAGCAGCTACAGGGCGACTGAAGCTTTCTTT

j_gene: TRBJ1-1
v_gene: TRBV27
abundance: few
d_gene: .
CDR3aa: CASSRYMNTEAFF
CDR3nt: TGTGCCAGCAGTCGTTACATGAACACTGAAGCTTTCTTT

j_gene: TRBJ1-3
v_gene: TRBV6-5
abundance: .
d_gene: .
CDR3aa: CASSYSSGGNTIYF
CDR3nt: TGTGCCAGCAGTTACTCGTCAGGAGGAAACACCATATATTTT

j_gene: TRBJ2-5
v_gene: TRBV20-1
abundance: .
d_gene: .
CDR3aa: CSATGVETQYF
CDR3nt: TGCAGTGCTACGGGGGTGGAGACCCAGTACTTC

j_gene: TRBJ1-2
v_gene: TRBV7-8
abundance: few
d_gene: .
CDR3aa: CASSLGSSGGGYGYTF
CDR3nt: TGTGCCAGCAGCTTAGGGTCGTCGGGGGGCGGCTATGGCTACACCTTC

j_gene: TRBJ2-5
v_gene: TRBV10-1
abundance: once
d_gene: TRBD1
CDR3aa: CASNGQGAWETQYF
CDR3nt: TGCGCCAGCAACGGACAGGGGGCGTGGGAGACCCAGTACTTC

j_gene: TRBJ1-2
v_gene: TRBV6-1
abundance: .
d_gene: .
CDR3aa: CASSESGFPNRGYTF
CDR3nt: TGTGCCAGCAGTGAATCGGGCTTCCCGAACCGTGGCTACACCTTC